These 4 T cell receptor beta chains share one sample of origin, sequenced in a study of OX40 agonist ivuxolimab in advanced cancers. This table comes from immunoSEQ multiplex PCR, and its TCRdb copy is limited to in-frame clones, with some not included. Among about 37,000 clones listed, about 88% were seen once. The sequenced sample was CD4+ or CD8+ T cells sorted from blood, obtained in a trial of the OX40 agonist ivuxolimab. The source of these receptors is an adult with an advanced solid tumor such as melanoma, head and neck, liver or kidney cancer.

Only a few counts were recorded for this clone. This sequence joins TRBV7-4 and TRBJ2-7; no reliable D call. The germline V and J ends were trimmed by 3 bases and 6 bases, with 9 bases remaining between them. The germline gives CDR1 SGHVT, CDR2 SQSDAQ. The CDR3 covers 12 residues. The CDR3 sequence is CASSLEWSEQYF. CDR3 DNA: TGTGCCAGCAGCTTGGAGTGGTCCGAGCAGTACTTC.

The chain carries TRBV7-2 and TRBJ2-1; the D gene is possibly TRBD2 (6 bases). CDR1 and CDR2 from the germline V gene are SGHTA and FQGNSA. V lost 5 bases and J 14 bases, leaving 22 bases between the germline ends. The CDR3 has 14 residues. The DNA for the CDR3 is TGTGCCAGCAGCCTTCCAGAGTTCCGGGGGAGGAAGTTCTTC. Translated, it gives CASSLPEFRGRKFF.

The chain couples TRBV9 to TRBJ1-6, with 7 bases that match TRBD1. The CDR3 loop spans 15 amino acids. Germline V gene sequence: CDR1 SGDLS, CDR2 YYNGEE. After removal of 3 bases from V and 8 bases from J, the junction contained 8 bases not matched to a gene. The CDR3: CASSDTQGLYSPLHF. CDR3 nucleotides: TGTGCCAGCAGCGACACACAGGGGTTGTATTCACCCCTCCACTTT.

The chain couples TRBV6-6 to TRBJ2-7; D possibly corresponds to TRBD1 (5 bases). This CDR3 contains 14 residues. The ends were cut back, 0 bases at V and 0 bases at J, with 6 bases in the middle. Per the germline V gene, CDR1 is MNHNY and CDR2 is SVGAGI (reference sequence). The CDR3, as DNA: TGTGCCAGCAGTTACTCGGACAACTCCTACGAGCAGTACTTC. Protein sequence: CASSYSDNSYEQYF.